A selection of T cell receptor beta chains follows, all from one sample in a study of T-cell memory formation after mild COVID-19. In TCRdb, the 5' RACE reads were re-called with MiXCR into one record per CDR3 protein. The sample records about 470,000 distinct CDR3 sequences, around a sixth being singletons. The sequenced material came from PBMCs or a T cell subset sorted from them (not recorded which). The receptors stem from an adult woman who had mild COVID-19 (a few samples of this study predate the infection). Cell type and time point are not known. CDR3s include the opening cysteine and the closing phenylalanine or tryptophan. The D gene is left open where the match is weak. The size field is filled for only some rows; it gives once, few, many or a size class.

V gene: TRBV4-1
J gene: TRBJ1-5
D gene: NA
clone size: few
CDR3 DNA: TGCGCCAGCAGCCAAGATCCGGGATCTAGCAATCAGCCCCAGCATTTT
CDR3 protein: CASSQDPGSSNQPQHF

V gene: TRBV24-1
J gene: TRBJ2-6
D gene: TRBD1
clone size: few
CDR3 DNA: TGTGCCACCAGTGATTCGACAGGGGGCGAAATTGCTGGGGCCAACGTCCTGACTTTC
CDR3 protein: CATSDSTGGEIAGANVLTF

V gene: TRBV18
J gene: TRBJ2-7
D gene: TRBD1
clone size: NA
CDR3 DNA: TGTGCCAGCTCACAAAGCCCATCCGTCCAGGGGGCCTCCTACGAGCAGTACTTC
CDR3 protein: CASSQSPSVQGASYEQYF

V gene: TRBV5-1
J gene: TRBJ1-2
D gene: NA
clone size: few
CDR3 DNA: TGCGCCAGCACCCCTGGGACTGCGGGTCGGGATGGCTACACCTTC
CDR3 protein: CASTPGTAGRDGYTF

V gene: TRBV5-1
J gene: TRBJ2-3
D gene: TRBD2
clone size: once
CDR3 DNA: TGCGCCAGCAGCCCATTACTAGCGGCCCTCACAGATACGCAGTATTTT
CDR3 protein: CASSPLLAALTDTQYF

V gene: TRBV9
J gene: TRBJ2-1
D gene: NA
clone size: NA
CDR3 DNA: TGTGCCAGCAGCGTCGGTGGGGGAACGGGATACAATGAGCAGTTCTTC
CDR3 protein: CASSVGGGTGYNEQFF

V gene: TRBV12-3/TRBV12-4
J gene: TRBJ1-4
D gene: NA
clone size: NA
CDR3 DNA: TGTGCCAGCAGGGGTTTCGCCCATAATGAAAAACTGTTTTTT
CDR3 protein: CASRGFAHNEKLFF

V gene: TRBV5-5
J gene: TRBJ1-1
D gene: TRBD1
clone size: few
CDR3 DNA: TGTGCCAGCAGCTTACTACAGGGGGCGGACACTGAAGCTTTCTTT
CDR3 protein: CASSLLQGADTEAFF

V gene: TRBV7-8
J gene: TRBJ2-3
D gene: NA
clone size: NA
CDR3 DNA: TGTGCCAGCACCCTCTGGGGGGGCACAGATACGCAGTATTTT
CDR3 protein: CASTLWGGTDTQYF

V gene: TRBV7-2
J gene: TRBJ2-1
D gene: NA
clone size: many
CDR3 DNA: TGTGCCAGCAGCTTGCCGAACAATGAGCAGTTCTTC
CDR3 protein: CASSLPNNEQFF

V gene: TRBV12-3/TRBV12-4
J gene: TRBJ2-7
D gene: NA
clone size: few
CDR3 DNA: TGTGCCAGCAGTCCCGGGGACGGGGTATACGAGCAGTACTTC
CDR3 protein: CASSPGDGVYEQYF

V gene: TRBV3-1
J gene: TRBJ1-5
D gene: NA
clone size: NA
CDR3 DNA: TGTGCCAGCAGCCCGGGCTGGAATCAGCCCCAGCATTTT
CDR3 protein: CASSPGWNQPQHF

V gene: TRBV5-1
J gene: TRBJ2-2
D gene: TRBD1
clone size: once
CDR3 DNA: TGCGCCAGTTCGGGACAGGGGGCGTTTGACGGGGAGCTGTTTTTT
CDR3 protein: CASSGQGAFDGELFF

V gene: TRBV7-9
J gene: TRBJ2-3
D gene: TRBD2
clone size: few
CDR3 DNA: TGTGCCAGCAGCCCCCCAGCTAGCGGGGCCACAGATACGCAGTATTTT
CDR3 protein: CASSPPASGATDTQYF

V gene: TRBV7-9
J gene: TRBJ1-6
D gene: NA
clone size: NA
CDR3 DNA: TGTGCCAGCAGCTTAGCGTGGACCCCGAGCTCCTATAATTCACCCCTCCACTTT
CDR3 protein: CASSLAWTPSSYNSPLHF

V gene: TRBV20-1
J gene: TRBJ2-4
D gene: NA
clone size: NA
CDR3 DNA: TGCAGTGCTCCTTTTCTCGCAGCCAAAAACATTCAGTACTTC
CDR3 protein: CSAPFLAAKNIQYF

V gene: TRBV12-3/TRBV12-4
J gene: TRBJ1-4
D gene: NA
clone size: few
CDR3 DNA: TGTGCCAGCAGACCACCCGGGGCTAGTGAAAAACTGTTTTTT
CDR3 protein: CASRPPGASEKLFF

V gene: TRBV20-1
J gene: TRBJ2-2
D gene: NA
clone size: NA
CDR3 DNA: TGCAGTGCTAGAACGTGGGGAACCGGGGAGCTGTTTTTT
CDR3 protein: CSARTWGTGELFF

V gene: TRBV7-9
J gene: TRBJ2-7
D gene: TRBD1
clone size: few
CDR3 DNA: TGTGCCAGCAGCTCCGTCTCGGGACAGGGTGTAATTGAGCAGTACTTC
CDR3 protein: CASSSVSGQGVIEQYF

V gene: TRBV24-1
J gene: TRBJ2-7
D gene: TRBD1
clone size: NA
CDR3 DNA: TGTGCCACCAGTGAGGGACAGGGGAGTTACGAGCAGTACTTC
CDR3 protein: CATSEGQGSYEQYF

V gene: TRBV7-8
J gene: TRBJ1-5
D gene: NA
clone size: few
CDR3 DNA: TGTGCCAGCAGCTTGGGTCGAAGAACAGGCTACAATCAGCCCCAGCATTTT
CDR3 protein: CASSLGRRTGYNQPQHF

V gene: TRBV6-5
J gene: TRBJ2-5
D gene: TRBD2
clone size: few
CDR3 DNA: TGTGCCAGCAGTTACTTCGGACTAGCGGAAGAGACCCAGTACTTC
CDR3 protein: CASSYFGLAEETQYF

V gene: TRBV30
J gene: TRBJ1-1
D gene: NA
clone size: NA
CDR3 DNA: TGTGCCTGGAGTGTACATAGGACTGAAGCTTTCTTT
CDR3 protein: CAWSVHRTEAFF

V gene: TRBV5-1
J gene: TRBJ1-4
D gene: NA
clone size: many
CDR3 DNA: TGCGCCAGCAGCGCGGGACATCTCGATGAAAAACTGTTTTTT
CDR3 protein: CASSAGHLDEKLFF

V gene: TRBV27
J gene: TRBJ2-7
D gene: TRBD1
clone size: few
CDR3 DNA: TGTGCCAGCAGTTCCGGACAGGGGTTCAACTACGAGCAGTACTTC
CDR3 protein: CASSSGQGFNYEQYF

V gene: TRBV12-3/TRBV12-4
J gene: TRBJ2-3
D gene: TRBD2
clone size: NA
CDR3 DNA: TGTGCCAGCAGTTTAGCGGGGGGGAGTGGGGTTTCAGATACGCAGTATTTT
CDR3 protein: CASSLAGGSGVSDTQYF

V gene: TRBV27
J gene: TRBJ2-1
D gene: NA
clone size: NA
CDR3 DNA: TGTGCCAGCAGTTTAGCCAGCCACAATGAGCAGTTCTTC
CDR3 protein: CASSLASHNEQFF

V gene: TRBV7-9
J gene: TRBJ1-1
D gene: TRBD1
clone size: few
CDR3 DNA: TGTGCCAGCAGCTTACTTCAGGGGGTCGGAACTGAAGCTTTCTTT
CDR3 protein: CASSLLQGVGTEAFF

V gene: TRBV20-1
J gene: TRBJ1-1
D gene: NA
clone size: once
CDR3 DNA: TGCAGTGCTCAACAGAAGAACACTGAAGCTTTCTTT
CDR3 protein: CSAQQKNTEAFF

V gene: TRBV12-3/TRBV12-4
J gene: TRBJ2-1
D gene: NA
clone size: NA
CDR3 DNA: TGTGCCAGCAGTTTAAGACCCTCCCTTGACTCCTACAATGAGCAGTTCTTC
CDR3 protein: CASSLRPSLDSYNEQFF

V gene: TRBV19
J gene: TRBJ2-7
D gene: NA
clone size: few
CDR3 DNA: TGTGCCAGTAGTATTACGGGGCGACTCTCCTACGAGCAGTACTTC
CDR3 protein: CASSITGRLSYEQYF

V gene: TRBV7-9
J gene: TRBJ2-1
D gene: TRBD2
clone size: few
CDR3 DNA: TGTGCCAGCAGCTTAGTCCTAGCGGCTGTCTCCTACAATGAGCAGTTCTTC
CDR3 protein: CASSLVLAAVSYNEQFF

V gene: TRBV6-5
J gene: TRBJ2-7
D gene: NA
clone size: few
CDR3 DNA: TGTGCCAGCAGTTACTCGACGGTAAAGTCAACAGGGAGCTCCTACGAGCAGTACTTC
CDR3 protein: CASSYSTVKSTGSSYEQYF

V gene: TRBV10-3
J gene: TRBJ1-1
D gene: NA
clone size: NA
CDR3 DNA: TGTGCCATCAGAGGAATCAACACTGAAGCTTTCTTT
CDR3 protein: CAIRGINTEAFF

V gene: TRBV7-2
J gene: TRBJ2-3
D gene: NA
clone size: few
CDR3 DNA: TGTGCCAGCAGCTTAGTCTATGCGGTGGGGGCGGGAGATACGCAGTATTTT
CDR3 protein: CASSLVYAVGAGDTQYF

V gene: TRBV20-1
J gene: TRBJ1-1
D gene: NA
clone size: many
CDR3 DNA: TGCAGTGCCTACGACACTGAAGCTTTCTTT
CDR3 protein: CSAYDTEAFF

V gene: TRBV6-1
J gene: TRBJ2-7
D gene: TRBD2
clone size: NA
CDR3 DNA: TGTGCCAGCAGTGAAGCGCAGACTAGCGGGGCCCTGTCCGCGCAGTACTTC
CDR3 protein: CASSEAQTSGALSAQYF

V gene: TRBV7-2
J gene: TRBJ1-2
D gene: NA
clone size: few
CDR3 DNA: TGTGCCAGCAGCTTGTGGGAGGGATACACCTTC
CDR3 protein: CASSLWEGYTF

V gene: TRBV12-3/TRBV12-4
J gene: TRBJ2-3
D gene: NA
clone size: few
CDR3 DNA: TGTGCCAGCAGTTTAGAAAGGGGAATGAGCACAGATACGCAGTATTTT
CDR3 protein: CASSLERGMSTDTQYF

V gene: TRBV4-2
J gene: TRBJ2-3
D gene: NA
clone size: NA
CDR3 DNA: TGTGCCAGCAGCCAGGAAGAGAGCTGGGGTTACACAGATACGCAGTATTTT
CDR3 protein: CASSQEESWGYTDTQYF

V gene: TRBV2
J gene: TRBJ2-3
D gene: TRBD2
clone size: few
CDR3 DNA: TGTGCCAGCAGGGGGACTAGCCGTGAAGATACGCAGTATTTT
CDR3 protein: CASRGTSREDTQYF

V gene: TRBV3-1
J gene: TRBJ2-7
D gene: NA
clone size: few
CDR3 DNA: TGTGCCAGCAGCCAAGGGGGCAGGGGACCCTACGAGCAGTACTTC
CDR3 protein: CASSQGGRGPYEQYF

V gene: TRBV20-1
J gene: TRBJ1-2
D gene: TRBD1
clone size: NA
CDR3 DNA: TGCAGTGCTAGAGAGCCGGGACAGCTTTTAAATGGTGGCTACACCTTC
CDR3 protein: CSAREPGQLLNGGYTF

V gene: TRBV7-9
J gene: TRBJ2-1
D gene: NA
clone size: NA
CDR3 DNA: TGTGCCAGCGATGGTTCGACCAGTGAGCAGTTCTTC
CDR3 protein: CASDGSTSEQFF

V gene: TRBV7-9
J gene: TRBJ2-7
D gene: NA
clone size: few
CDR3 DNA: TGTGCCAGCAGCTTAGGTCGTGTGAGCTCCTACGAGCAGTACTTC
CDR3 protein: CASSLGRVSSYEQYF

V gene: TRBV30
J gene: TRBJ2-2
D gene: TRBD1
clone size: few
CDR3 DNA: TGTGCCTGGAGAAAAGCTGGACAGGGGAACACCGGGGAGCTGTTTTTT
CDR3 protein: CAWRKAGQGNTGELFF

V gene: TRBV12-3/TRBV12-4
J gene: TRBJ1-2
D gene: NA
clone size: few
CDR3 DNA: TGTGCCAGCAGTTTAGACGCCCCTAACTATGGCTACACCTTC
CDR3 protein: CASSLDAPNYGYTF

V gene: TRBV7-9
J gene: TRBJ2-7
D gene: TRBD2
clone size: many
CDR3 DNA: TGTGCCAGCAGCCCCCGGGTGGGGGGGAAAAACGAGCAGTACTTC
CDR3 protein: CASSPRVGGKNEQYF